These T cell receptor beta chains were read from a single sample in a study of T cells in Graves' hyperthyroidism and ophthalmopathy. One entry per CDR3 protein results from TCRdb running MiXCR on the multiplex PCR reads. Here the sample spans about 500,000 distinct CDR3 sequences, 17% being singletons. The source material was blood. The receptor source for this set is a woman aged 18-30 years with Graves' ophthalmopathy. Each CDR3 is given with its conserved first and last residue. The order of the fields is clone size, D gene, V gene, J gene, CDR3 protein, CDR3 DNA. D genes are given only for firm matches. Not every row has a clone size; where given, it reads once, few, many or a size class.

.	.	TRBV6-2/TRBV6-3	TRBJ2-5	CASSFPTGREELETQYF	TGTGCCAGCAGCTTTCCGACAGGCCGAGAGGAGTTGGAGACCCAGTACTTC
many	TRBD1	TRBV7-2	TRBJ1-1	CASSFTYVTGITEAFF	TGTGCCAGCAGCTTTACCTATGTGACAGGGATCACTGAAGCTTTCTTT
many	TRBD1	TRBV12-3/TRBV12-4	TRBJ1-1	CASRSRQGTNTEAFF	TGTGCCAGCAGGTCGAGACAGGGGACGAACACTGAAGCTTTCTTT
many	.	TRBV12-3/TRBV12-4	TRBJ2-7	CASSHTSGASYEQYF	TGTGCCAGCAGTCATACGTCAGGGGCATCTTACGAGCAGTACTTC
many	TRBD1	TRBV30	TRBJ1-2	CAWSVPGTGNRGYTF	TGTGCCTGGAGTGTACCCGGGACAGGGAATCGGGGCTACACCTTC
many	.	TRBV6-2/TRBV6-3	TRBJ1-5	CASSPGANQPQHF	TGTGCCAGCAGTCCCGGGGCCAATCAGCCCCAGCATTTT
few	.	TRBV24-1	TRBJ2-5	CATSDKGGETQYF	TGTGCCACCAGTGATAAGGGGGGCGAGACCCAGTACTTC
.	TRBD1	TRBV7-9	TRBJ1-1	CASSKRTGGASMNTEAFF	TGTGCCAGCAGCAAGCGGACAGGGGGCGCGTCTATGAACACTGAAGCTTTCTTT
.	.	TRBV12-3/TRBV12-4	TRBJ2-7	CASSQRYEQYF	TGTGCCAGCAGCCAAAGGTACGAGCAGTACTTC
many	TRBD2	TRBV6-1	TRBJ2-3	CASSSASGGTTTQYF	TGTGCCAGCAGTTCGGCTAGCGGGGGGACAACTACGCAGTATTTT
many	.	TRBV20-1	TRBJ2-7	CSADDSPGEQYF	TGCAGTGCTGATGACTCCCCGGGGGAGCAGTACTTC
.	.	TRBV19	TRBJ2-5	CASSIPGRLETQYF	TGTGCCAGTAGTATCCCAGGGCGGTTGGAGACCCAGTACTTC
.	.	TRBV6-1	TRBJ2-1	CASSDPGAVYNEQFF	TGTGCCAGCAGTGATCCAGGGGCGGTCTACAATGAGCAGTTCTTC
many	.	TRBV24-1	TRBJ1-1	CATSRTENTEAFF	TGTGCCACCAGTAGGACGGAGAACACTGAAGCTTTCTTT
.	.	TRBV18	TRBJ2-7	CASSTGRVYEQYF	TGTGCCAGCTCAACAGGGAGGGTCTACGAGCAGTACTTC
.	TRBD2	TRBV4-1	TRBJ2-5	CASSRGLAGTLQETQYF	TGCGCCAGCAGCCGGGGACTAGCGGGGACGTTACAAGAGACCCAGTACTTC
.	.	TRBV3-1	TRBJ1-3	CASSTGTPLPGNTIYF	TGTGCCAGCAGCACAGGAACCCCCTTGCCTGGAAACACCATATATTTT
many	.	TRBV28	TRBJ1-2	CASSSTALGGYTF	TGTGCCAGCAGTTCTACGGCCCTGGGAGGCTACACCTTC
.	.	TRBV10-3	TRBJ1-4	CAISESRQVEKLFF	TGTGCCATCAGTGAGTCAAGACAGGTCGAAAAACTGTTTTTT
many	.	TRBV7-2	TRBJ2-3	CASSLEAFTDTQYF	TGTGCCAGCAGCTTAGAAGCGTTCACAGATACGCAGTATTTT
.	.	TRBV4-1	TRBJ1-2	CASSQELLGIGRTAFYGYTF	TGCGCCAGCAGCCAAGAACTGCTAGGAATAGGCCGGACAGCCTTCTATGGCTACACCTTC
few	TRBD1	TRBV10-3	TRBJ2-3	CAISDTRQGAGTDTQYF	TGTGCCATCAGTGACACGAGACAGGGGGCAGGCACAGATACGCAGTATTTT
many	TRBD2	TRBV11-2	TRBJ2-1	CASSLGLAGGPGRQFF	TGTGCCAGCAGCTTGGGACTAGCGGGAGGGCCCGGGCGGCAGTTCTTC
many	TRBD2	TRBV7-9	TRBJ2-1	CASSLDVAGGWNEQFF	TGTGCCAGCAGCTTAGACGTAGCGGGAGGATGGAATGAGCAGTTCTTC
many	.	TRBV20-1	TRBJ2-5	CSAPNLLRTGETQYF	TGCAGTGCCCCTAACCTATTACGGACGGGGGAGACCCAGTACTTC
.	TRBD2	TRBV4-1	TRBJ2-7	CASSPVTSGGFYEQYF	TGCGCCAGCAGCCCTGTGACTAGCGGGGGATTCTACGAGCAGTACTTC
.	.	TRBV7-2	TRBJ2-7	CASSWGSGSGNEQYF	TGTGCCAGCAGCTGGGGCTCAGGGTCTGGCAACGAGCAGTACTTC
few	TRBD1	TRBV6-1	TRBJ2-2	CASSSGQGESGELFF	TGTGCCAGCAGCTCCGGACAGGGGGAGTCCGGGGAGCTGTTTTTT
once	TRBD1	TRBV28	TRBJ2-7	CASRPRDRRPSEQYF	TGTGCCAGCAGGCCTAGGGACAGGAGGCCTAGCGAGCAGTACTTC
many	.	TRBV11-1	TRBJ2-2	CASSPVGQGDTGELFF	TGTGCCAGCAGCCCCGTTGGTCAGGGAGACACCGGGGAGCTGTTTTTT
once	TRBD2	TRBV6-5	TRBJ2-7	CASSYWLAGVVGGSYEQYF	TGTGCCAGCAGTTACTGGCTAGCGGGAGTAGTTGGGGGCTCCTACGAGCAGTACTTC
many	TRBD2	TRBV3-1	TRBJ2-1	CASSLRGSGNEQFF	TGTGCCAGCAGTCTACGCGGGAGTGGAAATGAGCAGTTCTTC
many	.	TRBV11-2	TRBJ2-3	CASSLDYAGANTDTQYF	TGTGCCAGCAGCTTAGATTATGCGGGGGCTAACACAGATACGCAGTATTTT
many	TRBD1	TRBV18	TRBJ1-2	CASSQGQFNYGYTF	TGTGCCAGCTCACAGGGACAGTTTAACTATGGCTACACCTTC
many	TRBD2	TRBV20-1	TRBJ2-1	CSASDGTSGYNEQFF	TGCAGTGCTAGTGATGGGACTAGCGGTTACAATGAGCAGTTCTTC
many	TRBD2	TRBV7-2	TRBJ2-7	CASSSSGASSYEQYF	TGTGCCAGCAGCTCTAGCGGGGCGAGCTCCTACGAGCAGTACTTC
many	.	TRBV11-3	TRBJ2-3	CASSPGGTLARDTQYF	TGTGCCAGCAGCCCAGGGGGGACACTAGCAAGAGATACGCAGTATTTT
.	.	TRBV12-3/TRBV12-4	TRBJ2-1	CASGLQGLSYNEQFF	TGTGCCAGCGGGTTACAGGGCCTCTCCTACAATGAGCAGTTCTTC
.	TRBD1	TRBV5-5	TRBJ1-2	CASSLQGTDYGYTF	TGTGCCAGCAGCTTACAGGGGACAGACTATGGCTACACCTTC
.	.	TRBV13	TRBJ2-3	CASSTSRRSTDTQYF	TGTGCCAGCAGCACTTCAAGGAGAAGCACAGATACGCAGTATTTT
.	TRBD1	TRBV12-3/TRBV12-4	TRBJ1-1	CASSSRNRGPGSTEAFF	TGTGCCAGCAGCTCAAGAAACAGGGGGCCGGGGAGCACTGAAGCTTTCTTT
many	.	TRBV2	TRBJ2-2	CASSVLTGELFF	TGTGCCAGCAGTGTTCTCACCGGGGAGCTGTTTTTT
few	.	TRBV9	TRBJ2-1	CASSVHHYRNEQFF	TGTGCCAGCAGCGTACATCACTACCGGAATGAGCAGTTCTTC
few	TRBD1	TRBV18	TRBJ1-2	CASSQGADGYTF	TGTGCCAGCTCACAGGGGGCCGATGGCTACACCTTC
many	.	TRBV6-2/TRBV6-3	TRBJ2-7	CASNRAGDHYEQYF	TGTGCCAGCAATCGAGCCGGGGATCACTACGAGCAGTACTTC
.	TRBD2	TRBV27	TRBJ2-1	CASSFAGAYNEQFF	TGTGCCAGCAGTTTCGCGGGAGCCTACAATGAGCAGTTCTTC
.	.	TRBV30	TRBJ1-3	CAWSVAGLDTIYF	TGTGCCTGGAGTGTTGCGGGGTTAGACACCATATATTTT
many	.	TRBV30	TRBJ1-5	CAWSLTGTGAQHF	TGTGCCTGGAGTTTAACAGGGACCGGGGCCCAGCATTTT
few	.	TRBV2	TRBJ1-4	CASNGGSLFF	TGTGCCAGCAACGGAGGTTCTCTGTTTTTT
.	.	TRBV20-1	TRBJ2-5	CSASPEAGDHGMETQYF	TGCAGTGCTAGTCCCGAGGCCGGGGACCATGGGATGGAGACCCAGTACTTC
many	TRBD1	TRBV2	TRBJ1-1	CASSPLGGGGASEAFF	TGTGCCAGCAGTCCTCTGGGTGGAGGGGGCGCTTCTGAAGCTTTCTTT
many	TRBD1	TRBV6-1	TRBJ2-7	CASSKTGQGAREQYF	TGTGCCAGCAGCAAAACGGGACAGGGGGCTCGGGAGCAGTACTTC
many	.	TRBV5-1	TRBJ1-2	CASSWGSVLDGYTF	TGCGCCAGCAGCTGGGGGTCTGTACTAGACGGCTACACCTTC